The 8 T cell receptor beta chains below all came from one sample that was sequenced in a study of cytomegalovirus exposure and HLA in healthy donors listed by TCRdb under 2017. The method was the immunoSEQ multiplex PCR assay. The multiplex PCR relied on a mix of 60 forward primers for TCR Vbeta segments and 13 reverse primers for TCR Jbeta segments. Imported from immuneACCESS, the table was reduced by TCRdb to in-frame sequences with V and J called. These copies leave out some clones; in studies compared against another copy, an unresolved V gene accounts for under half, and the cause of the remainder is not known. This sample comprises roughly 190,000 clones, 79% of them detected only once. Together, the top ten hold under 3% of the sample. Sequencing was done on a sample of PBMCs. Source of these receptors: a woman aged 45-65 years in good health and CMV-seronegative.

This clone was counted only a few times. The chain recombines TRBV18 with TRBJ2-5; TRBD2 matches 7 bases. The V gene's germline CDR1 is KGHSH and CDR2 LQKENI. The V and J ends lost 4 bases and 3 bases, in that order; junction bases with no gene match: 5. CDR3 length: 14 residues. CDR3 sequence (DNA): TGTGCCAGCTCACGGGCGGGAGCGGAAGAGACCCAGTACTTC. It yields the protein CASSRAGAEETQYF. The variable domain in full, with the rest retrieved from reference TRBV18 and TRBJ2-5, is NAGVMQNPRHLVRRRGQEARLRCSPMKGHSHVYWYRQLPEEGLKFMVYLQKENIIDESGMPKERFSAEFPKEGPSILRIQQVVRGDSAAYFCASSRAGAEETQYFGPGTRLLVL.

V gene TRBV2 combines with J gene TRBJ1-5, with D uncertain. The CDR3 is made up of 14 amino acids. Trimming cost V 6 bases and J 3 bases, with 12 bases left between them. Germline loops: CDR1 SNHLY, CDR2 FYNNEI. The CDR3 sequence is CASSTGGANQPQHF. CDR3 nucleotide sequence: TGTGCCAGCAGCACCGGTGGAGCCAATCAGCCCCAGCATTTT.

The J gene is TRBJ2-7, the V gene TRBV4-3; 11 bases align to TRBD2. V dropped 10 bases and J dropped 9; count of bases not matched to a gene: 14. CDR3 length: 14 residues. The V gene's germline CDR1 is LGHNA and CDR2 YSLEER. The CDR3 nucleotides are TGCGCCACCTCTAATACAATAGCGGGAGGGAGGCAGTACTTC. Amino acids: CATSNTIAGGRQYF.

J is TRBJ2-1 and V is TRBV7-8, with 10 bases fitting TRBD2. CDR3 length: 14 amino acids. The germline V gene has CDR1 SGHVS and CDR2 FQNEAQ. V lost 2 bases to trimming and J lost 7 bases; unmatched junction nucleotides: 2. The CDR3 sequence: CASSLSGRGNEQFF. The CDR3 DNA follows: TGTGCCAGCAGCTTAAGCGGGAGGGGGAATGAGCAGTTCTTC.

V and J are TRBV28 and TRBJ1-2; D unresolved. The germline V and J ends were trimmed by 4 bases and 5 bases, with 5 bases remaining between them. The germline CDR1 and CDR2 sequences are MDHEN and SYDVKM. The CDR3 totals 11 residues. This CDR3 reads CASSSRYGYTF. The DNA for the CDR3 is TGTGCCAGCAGTTCCAGGTATGGCTACACCTTC.

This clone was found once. The CDR3 nucleotides are TGTGCCAGCAGTGAAGGTACTCAGGGTGGCACTGAAGCTTTCTTT. Protein: CASSEGTQGGTEAFF. The gene calls are TRBV25-1 and TRBJ1-1, with a weak D call TRBD1 (5 bases). The V end lost 2 bases, the J end lost 4 bases, and 14 bases lay between the germline ends. This CDR3 has 15 amino acids. The germline V gene has CDR1 MGHDK and CDR2 SYGVNS.

CDR3 amino acids: CASSRTERETQYF. In nucleotides, the CDR3 is TGCGCCAGCAGCCGGACAGAAAGGGAGACCCAGTACTTC. V and J are TRBV5-1 and TRBJ2-5; tentatively, D is TRBD1 (6 bases). V was cut by 4 bases and J by 5 bases, with 12 bases left in between. Germline lookup yields CDR1 SGHRS and CDR2 YFSETQ. This CDR3 has 13 amino acids.

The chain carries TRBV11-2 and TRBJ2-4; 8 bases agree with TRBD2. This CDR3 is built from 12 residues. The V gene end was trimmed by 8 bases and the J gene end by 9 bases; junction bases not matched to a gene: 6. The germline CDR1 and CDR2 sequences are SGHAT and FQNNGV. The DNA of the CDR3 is TGTGCCAGCTCTGGCGGGGGGCCCATTCAGTACTTC. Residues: CASSGGGPIQYF. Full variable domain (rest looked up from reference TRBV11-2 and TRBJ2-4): EAGVAQSPRYKIIEKRQSVAFWCNPISGHATLYWYQQILGQGPKLLIQFQNNGVVDDSQLPKDRFSAERLKGVDSTLKIQPAKLEDSAVYLCASSGGGPIQYFGAGTRLSVL.